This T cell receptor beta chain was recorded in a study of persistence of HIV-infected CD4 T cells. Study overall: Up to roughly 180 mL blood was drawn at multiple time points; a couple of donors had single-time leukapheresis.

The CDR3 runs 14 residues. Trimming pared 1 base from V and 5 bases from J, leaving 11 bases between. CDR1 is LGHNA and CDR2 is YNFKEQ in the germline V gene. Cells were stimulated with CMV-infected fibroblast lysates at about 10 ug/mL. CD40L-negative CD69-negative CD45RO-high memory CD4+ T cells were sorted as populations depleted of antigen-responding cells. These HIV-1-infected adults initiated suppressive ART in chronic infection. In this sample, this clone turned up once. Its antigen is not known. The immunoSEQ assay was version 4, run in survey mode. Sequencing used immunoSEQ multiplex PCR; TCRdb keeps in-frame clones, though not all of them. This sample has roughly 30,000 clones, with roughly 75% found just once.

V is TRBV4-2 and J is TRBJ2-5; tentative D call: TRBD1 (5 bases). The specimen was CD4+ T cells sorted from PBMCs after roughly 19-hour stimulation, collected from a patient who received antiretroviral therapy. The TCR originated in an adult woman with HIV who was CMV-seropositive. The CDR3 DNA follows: TGTGCCAGCAGCCAAGCAGGGAATAGGGAGACCCAGTACTTC. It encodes CASSQAGNRETQYF.